These 15 T cell receptor beta chains came from one sample sequenced in a study of regulatory T cells in long-lasting Graves disease. Regarding time point: persistent/refractory GD, antithyroid drugs over 5 years with positive TRAb. Researchers made the TCR library from RNA that was extracted from PBMCs. Arm-PCR of CDR3 regions and iRepertoire HTBI primers were used to build TCR beta libraries. TCRdb reanalysed the multiplex PCR reads using MiXCR and keeps one entry per CDR3 protein. In the table there are some 370,000 distinct CDR3 sequences, approximately 23% of which are singletons. This specimen consisted of peripheral blood mononuclear cells (PBMCs), obtained when the disease was refractory, from a patient treated with antithyroid drugs. The source of these receptors is a woman in her forties with Graves disease.

The V gene is TRBV2, the J gene TRBJ2-1; 7 nucleotides line up with TRBD2. Trimming took 0 bases from V and 2 from J; bases not matched to a gene: 10. CDR1 is SNHLY and CDR2 is FYNNEI in the germline V gene. The CDR3 is made up of 18 amino acids. The CDR3 DNA is TGTGCCAGCAGTGAAGCGCTTCTACTAGCGCCCACCTACAATGAGCAGTTCTTC. This encodes CASSEALLLAPTYNEQFF.

This clonotype was detected ten times or more. The chain combines TRBV28 with TRBJ1-5, with D perhaps matching TRBD1 (6 bases). Germline V gives CDR1 MDHEN, CDR2 SYDVKM. The V end lost 1 base, the J end lost 2 bases, and 9 bases lay between the germline ends. The CDR3 contains 15 residues. In nucleotides, the CDR3 is TGTGCCAGCAGTTTATCAGGGGCGCGCAATCAGCCCCAGCATTTT. Residues: CASSLSGARNQPQHF.

Many counts were recorded for this clonotype. The rearrangement joins TRBV6-1 to TRBJ1-6; 7 nucleotides align to TRBD1. The V and J ends lost 6 bases and 7 bases, in that order; junction bases with no gene match: 3. The CDR3 totals 13 residues. CDR1 is MNHNS, CDR2 SASEGT, per germline. CDR3 coding DNA: TGTGCCAGCAGACGGGACAGCAATTCACCCCTCCACTTT. It encodes CASRRDSNSPLHF.

This sequence joins TRBV28 and TRBJ2-3; 8 nucleotides align to TRBD1. The germline CDR1 and CDR2 sequences are MDHEN and SYDVKM. V was clipped by 7 bases and J by 4 bases; unmatched bases: 16. CDR3 length: 17 residues. The CDR3 is CASNRRGRGLFADTQYF. The CDR3 coding sequence is TGTGCCAGCAACCGCCGGGGCAGGGGGCTGTTTGCAGATACGCAGTATTTT.

This sequence joins TRBV28 and TRBJ2-1; 10 bases are shared with TRBD2. The CDR3 runs to 15 residues. The V gene's germline CDR1 is MDHEN and CDR2 SYDVKM. Trimming at V came to 2 bases and at J to 9 bases, leaving 7 bases not matched to a gene. CDR3 in DNA: TGTGCCAGCAGTTTAGGGTCTAGCGGGAGTCCTGAGCAGTTCTTC. Encoded protein: CASSLGSSGSPEQFF.

This clonotype was counted ten times or more. This chain joins TRBV6-1 and TRBJ1-1; D perhaps matches TRBD1 (5 bases). The CDR3 is 13 residues long. Germline CDR1 reads MNHNS; CDR2 reads SASEGT. V was pared by 7 bases and J by 0 bases, with 9 bases between. Here the CDR3 reads CASNWGLNTEAFF. The DNA of the CDR3 is TGTGCCAGCAATTGGGGCTTGAACACTGAAGCTTTCTTT.

Ten or more counts support this clonotype. The chain recombines TRBV28 with TRBJ2-7, with TRBD1 as a possible D gene (6 bases). Trimming took 4 bases from V and 5 from J, leaving 12 bases between them. This CDR3 comprises 13 residues. Per the germline V gene, CDR1 is MDHEN and CDR2 is SYDVKM. CDR3 nucleotides: TGTGCCAGCAGTTCCCCCTGGACAGACGAGCAGTACTTC. Protein: CASSSPWTDEQYF.

Details on this clonotype: A much larger clone lies one base from this, so it may be a read error. V is TRBV2 and J is TRBJ2-5; D is unclear. Germline V gene lookup returns CDR1 SNHLY and CDR2 FYNNEI. With 0 bases removed from V and 5 bases from J, the gap between germline ends came to 16 bases. This CDR3 is built from 16 residues. As DNA, the CDR3 is TGTGCCAGCAGTGAAGCGGCAGGCGCTTCTGCGGAGACCCAGTACTTC. Its translation is CASSEAAGASAETQYF.

This clonotype was counted between two and nine times. The chain links TRBV27 to TRBJ2-5; 13 bases are shared with TRBD2. The ends lost 5 bases at V and 4 bases at J; junction bases unmatched: 10. Germline loops: CDR1 MNHEY, CDR2 SMNVEV (reference sequence). The CDR3 is 17 residues long. CDR3 loop: CASSPGTSGNFSETQYF. In DNA, the CDR3 is TGTGCCAGCAGTCCCGGGACTAGCGGGAATTTCTCAGAGACCCAGTACTTC.

The genes are TRBV5-1 and TRBJ1-1, with a weak D call TRBD1 (5 bases). Trimming removed 1 base at V and 3 bases at J, with 10 bases between. This CDR3 has 14 residues. The germline V gene encodes CDR1 SGHRS and CDR2 YFSETQ. CDR3: CASSLNGGYTEAFF. Written as DNA, the CDR3 is TGCGCCAGCAGCTTGAACGGGGGGTACACTGAAGCTTTCTTT.

The chain combines TRBV30 with TRBJ2-7; possibly TRBD1 or TRBD2 for D (7 bases each). The CDR3 loop spans 14 amino acids. Deletions cut 4 bases from V and 4 bases from J, with 17 bases between. Germline CDR1 and CDR2: GTSNPN and SVGIG (reference sequence). CDR3 in DNA: TGTGCCTGGAACCGACAGGGAGGGTTTTACGAGCAGTACTTC. This encodes CAWNRQGGFYEQYF.

The genes are TRBV6-2 or TRBV6-3 and TRBJ1-5; TRBD1 matches 7 bases. The CDR3 covers 17 residues. CDR1 is MNHEY and CDR2 is SVGEGT in the germline V gene. The junction had 13 bases not matched to a gene; V was cut back by 4 bases and J by 4 bases. CDR3 amino acids: CASSFIGRGLRNQPQHF. In DNA, the CDR3 is TGTGCCAGCAGTTTTATAGGGAGGGGGCTTAGGAATCAGCCCCAGCATTTT.

As DNA, the CDR3 is TGTGCCACCCGACGACAGGGAGTGGGTCGCGGAAGAGAGGAGACCCAGTACTTC. Translation: CATRRQGVGRGREETQYF. This rearrangement joins TRBV6-1 to TRBJ2-5, with 7 positions matching TRBD1. CDR1 is MNHNS and CDR2 is SASEGT in the germline V gene. V lost 10 bases and J lost 5; bases outside the gene matches: 25. This CDR3 comprises 18 residues.

This clonotype was detected only a few times. This rearrangement joins TRBV5-1 to TRBJ1-1; TRBD1 matches 11 bases. CDR1 is SGHRS, CDR2 YFSETQ, per germline. V lost 2 bases and J lost 11; bases outside the gene matches: 5. There are 13 residues in the CDR3. The CDR3 region has the DNA TGCGCCAGCAGCTTTGGGACAGGGGGACCGGCTTTCTTT. This translates into CASSFGTGGPAFF.

In its sample, this clonotype was seen many times. This chain uses TRBV28 with TRBJ2-7, with 9 bases that match TRBD2. Unmatched junction bases numbered 3, after V lost 4 bases and J lost 2 bases. The CDR3 covers 14 residues. Germline-derived CDR1 and CDR2 are MDHEN and SYDVKM. The CDR3 loop is CASSSPSGTYEQYF. In DNA, the CDR3 is TGTGCCAGCAGTTCCCCTAGCGGGACCTACGAGCAGTACTTC.